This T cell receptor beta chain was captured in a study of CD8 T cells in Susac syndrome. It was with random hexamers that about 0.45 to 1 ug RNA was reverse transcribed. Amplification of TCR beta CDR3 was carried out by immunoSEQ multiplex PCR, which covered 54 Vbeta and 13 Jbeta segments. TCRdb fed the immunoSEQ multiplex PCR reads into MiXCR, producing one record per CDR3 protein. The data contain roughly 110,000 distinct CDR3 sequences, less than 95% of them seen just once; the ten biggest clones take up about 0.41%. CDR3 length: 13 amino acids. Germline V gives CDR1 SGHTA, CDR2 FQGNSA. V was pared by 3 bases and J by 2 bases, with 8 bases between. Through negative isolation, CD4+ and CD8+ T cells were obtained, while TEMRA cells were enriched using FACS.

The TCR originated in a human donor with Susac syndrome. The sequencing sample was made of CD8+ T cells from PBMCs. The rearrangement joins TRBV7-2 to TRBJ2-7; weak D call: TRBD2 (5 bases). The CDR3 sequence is CASSLERTYEQYF. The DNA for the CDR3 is TGTGCCAGCAGCTTGGAGCGGACCTACGAGCAGTACTTC.